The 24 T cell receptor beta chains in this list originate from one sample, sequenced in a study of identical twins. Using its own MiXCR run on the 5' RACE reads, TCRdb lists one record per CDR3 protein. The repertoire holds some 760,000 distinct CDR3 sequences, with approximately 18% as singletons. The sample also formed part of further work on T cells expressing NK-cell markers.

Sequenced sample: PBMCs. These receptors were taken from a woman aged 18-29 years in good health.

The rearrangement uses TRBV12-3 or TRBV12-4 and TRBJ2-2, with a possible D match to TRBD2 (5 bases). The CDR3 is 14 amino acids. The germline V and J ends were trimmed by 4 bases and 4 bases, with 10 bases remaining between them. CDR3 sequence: CASSSTGITGELFF. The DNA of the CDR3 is TGTGCCAGCAGTTCGACCGGGATCACCGGGGAGCTGTTTTTT.

CDR3 sequence reads: CSARPPSRNQETQYF. Here the CDR3 DNA reads TGCAGTGCTAGACCCCCGTCCCGAAACCAAGAGACCCAGTACTTC. This chain uses TRBV20-1 with TRBJ2-5; no definite D call. CDR1 is DFQATT and CDR2 is SNEGSKA in the germline V gene (reference sequence). The CDR3 totals 15 residues. The ends were cut back, 2 bases at V and 0 bases at J, with 13 bases in the middle.

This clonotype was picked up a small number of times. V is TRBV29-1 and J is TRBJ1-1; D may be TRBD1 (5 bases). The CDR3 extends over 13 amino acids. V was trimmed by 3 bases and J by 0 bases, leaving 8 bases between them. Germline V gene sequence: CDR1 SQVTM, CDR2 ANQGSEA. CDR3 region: CSVDGGLNTEAFF. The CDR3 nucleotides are TGCAGCGTTGATGGGGGGTTGAACACTGAAGCTTTCTTT.

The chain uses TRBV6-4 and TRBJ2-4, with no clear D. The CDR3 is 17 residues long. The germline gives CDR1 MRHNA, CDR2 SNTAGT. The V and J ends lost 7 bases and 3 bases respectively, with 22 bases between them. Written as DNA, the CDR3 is TGTGCCAGCATCATTGTTTTGGCCTCCAGTTGCAAAAACATTCAGTACTTC. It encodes CASIIVLASSCKNIQYF.

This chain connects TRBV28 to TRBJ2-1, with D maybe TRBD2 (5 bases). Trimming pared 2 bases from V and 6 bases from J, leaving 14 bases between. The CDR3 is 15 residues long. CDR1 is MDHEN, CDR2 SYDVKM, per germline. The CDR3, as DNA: TGTGCCAGCAGTTTAGGCGGCATACGGGGCAATGAGCAGTTCTTC. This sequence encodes CASSLGGIRGNEQFF. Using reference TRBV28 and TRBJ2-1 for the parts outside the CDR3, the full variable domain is DVKVTQSSRYLVKRTGEKVFLECVQDMDHENMFWYRQDPGLGLRLIYFSYDVKMKEKGDIPEGYSVSREKKERFSLILESASTNQTSMYLCASSLGGIRGNEQFFGPGTRLTVL.

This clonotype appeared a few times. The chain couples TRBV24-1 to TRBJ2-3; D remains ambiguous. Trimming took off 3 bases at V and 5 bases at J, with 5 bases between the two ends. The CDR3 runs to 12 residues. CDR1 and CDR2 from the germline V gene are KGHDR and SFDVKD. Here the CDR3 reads CATSDVRDTQYF. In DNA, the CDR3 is TGTGCCACCAGTGATGTCCGAGATACGCAGTATTTT.

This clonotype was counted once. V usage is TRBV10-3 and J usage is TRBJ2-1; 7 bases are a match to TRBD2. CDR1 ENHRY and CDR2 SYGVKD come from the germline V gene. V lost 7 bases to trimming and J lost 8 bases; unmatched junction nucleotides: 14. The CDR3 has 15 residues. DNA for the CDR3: TGTGCCATCAAACGGGAGGCCCCTCTCGGCGATGAGCAGTTCTTC. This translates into CAIKREAPLGDEQFF.

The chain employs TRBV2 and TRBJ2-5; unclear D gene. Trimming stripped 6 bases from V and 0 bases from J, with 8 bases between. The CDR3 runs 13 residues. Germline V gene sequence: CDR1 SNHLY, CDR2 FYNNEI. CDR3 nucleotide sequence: TGTGCCAGCAGAAAGGGTAACCAAGAGACCCAGTACTTC. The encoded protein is CASRKGNQETQYF.

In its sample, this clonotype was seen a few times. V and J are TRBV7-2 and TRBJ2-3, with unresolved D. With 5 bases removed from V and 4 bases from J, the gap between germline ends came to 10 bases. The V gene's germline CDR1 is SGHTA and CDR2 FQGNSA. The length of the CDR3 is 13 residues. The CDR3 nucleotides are TGTGCCAGCAGCCCTCGGAAGGCAGATACGCAGTATTTT. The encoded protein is CASSPRKADTQYF.

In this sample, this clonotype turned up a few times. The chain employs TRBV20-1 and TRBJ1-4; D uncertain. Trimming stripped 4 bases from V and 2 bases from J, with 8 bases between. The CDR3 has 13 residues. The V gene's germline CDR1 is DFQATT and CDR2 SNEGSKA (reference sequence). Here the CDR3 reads CSAIGATNEKLFF. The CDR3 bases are TGCAGTGCTATAGGTGCCACTAATGAAAAACTGTTTTTT.

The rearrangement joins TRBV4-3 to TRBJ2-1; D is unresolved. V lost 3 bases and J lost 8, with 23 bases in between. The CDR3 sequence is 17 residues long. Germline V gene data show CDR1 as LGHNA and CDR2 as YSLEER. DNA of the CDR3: TGCGCCAGCAGCCAGCTAGGTAAAGGGTTCCCTACGGATGAGCAGTTCTTC. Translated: CASSQLGKGFPTDEQFF.

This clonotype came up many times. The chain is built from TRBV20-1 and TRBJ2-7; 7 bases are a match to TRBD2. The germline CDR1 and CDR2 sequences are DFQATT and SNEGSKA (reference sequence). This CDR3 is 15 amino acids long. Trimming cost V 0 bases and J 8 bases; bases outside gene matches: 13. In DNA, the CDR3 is TGCAGTGCTAGAGATGGGGGGGAGGACTATCAAAAGCAGTACTTC. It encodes CSARDGGEDYQKQYF.

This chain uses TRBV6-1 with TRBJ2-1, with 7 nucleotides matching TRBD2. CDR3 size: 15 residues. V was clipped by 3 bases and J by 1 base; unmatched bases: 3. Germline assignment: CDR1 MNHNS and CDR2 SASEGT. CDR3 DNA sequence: TGTGCCAGCAGTGAGCGGGAGACGTCCTACAATGAGCAGTTCTTC. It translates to CASSERETSYNEQFF.

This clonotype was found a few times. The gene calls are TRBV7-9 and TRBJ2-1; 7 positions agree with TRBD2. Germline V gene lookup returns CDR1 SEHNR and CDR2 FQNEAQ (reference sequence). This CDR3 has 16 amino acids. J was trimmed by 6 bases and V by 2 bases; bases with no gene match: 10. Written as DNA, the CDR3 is TGTGCCAGCAGCTTAATCGGGGAGGGAGAGGGCAATGAGCAGTTCTTC. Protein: CASSLIGEGEGNEQFF.

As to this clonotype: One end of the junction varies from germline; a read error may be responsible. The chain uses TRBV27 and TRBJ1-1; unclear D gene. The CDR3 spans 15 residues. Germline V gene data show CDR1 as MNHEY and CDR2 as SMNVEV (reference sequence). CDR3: CASGLGRLLNTEAFF. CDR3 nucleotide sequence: TGTGCCAGCGGTTTGGGAAGATTATTGAACACTGAAGCTTTCTTT.

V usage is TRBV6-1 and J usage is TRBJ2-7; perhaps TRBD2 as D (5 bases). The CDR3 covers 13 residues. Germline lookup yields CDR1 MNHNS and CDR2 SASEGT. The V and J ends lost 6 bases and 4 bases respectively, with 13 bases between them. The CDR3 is CASSFFSAYEQYF. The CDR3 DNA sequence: TGTGCCAGCAGCTTTTTTAGCGCATACGAGCAGTACTTC.

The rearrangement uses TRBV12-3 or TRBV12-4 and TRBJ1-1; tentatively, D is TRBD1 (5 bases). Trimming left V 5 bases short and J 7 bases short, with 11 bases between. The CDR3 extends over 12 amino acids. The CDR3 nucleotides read TGTGCCAGCAGTACGGTGGGGGGTGAAGCTTTCTTT. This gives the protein CASSTVGGEAFF.

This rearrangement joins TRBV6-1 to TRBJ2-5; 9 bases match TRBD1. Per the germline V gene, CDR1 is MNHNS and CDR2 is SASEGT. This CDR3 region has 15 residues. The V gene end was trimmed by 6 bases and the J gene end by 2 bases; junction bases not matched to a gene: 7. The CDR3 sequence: CASRPPGQGQETQYF. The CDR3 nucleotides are TGTGCCAGCAGACCCCCGGGACAGGGACAAGAGACCCAGTACTTC.

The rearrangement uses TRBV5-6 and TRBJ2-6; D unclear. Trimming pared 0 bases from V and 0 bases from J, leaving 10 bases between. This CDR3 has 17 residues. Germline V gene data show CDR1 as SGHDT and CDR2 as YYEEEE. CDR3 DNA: TGTGCCAGCAGCTTGGTAGGGTCCCTCTCTGGGGCCAACGTCCTGACTTTC. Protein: CASSLVGSLSGANVLTF.

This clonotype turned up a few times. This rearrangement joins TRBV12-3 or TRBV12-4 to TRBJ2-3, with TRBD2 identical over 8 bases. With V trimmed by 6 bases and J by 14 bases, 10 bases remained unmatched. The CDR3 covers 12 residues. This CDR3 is CASSTLAVRRYF. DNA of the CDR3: TGTGCCAGCAGCACACTAGCGGTGAGACGGTATTTT.

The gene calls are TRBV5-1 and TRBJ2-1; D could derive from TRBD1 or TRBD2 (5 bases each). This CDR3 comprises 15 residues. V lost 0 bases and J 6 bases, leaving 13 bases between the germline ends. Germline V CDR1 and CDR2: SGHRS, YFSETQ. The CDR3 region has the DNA TGCGCCAGCAGCTTGGGAGGGACCTCGTCCAATGAGCAGTTCTTC. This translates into CASSLGGTSSNEQFF.

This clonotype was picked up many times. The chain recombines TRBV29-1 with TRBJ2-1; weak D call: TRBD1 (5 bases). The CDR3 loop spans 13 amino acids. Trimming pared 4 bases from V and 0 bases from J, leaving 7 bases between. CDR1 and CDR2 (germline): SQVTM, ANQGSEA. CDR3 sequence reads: CSVGQSSYNEQFF. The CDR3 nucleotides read TGCAGCGTTGGACAGTCCTCCTACAATGAGCAGTTCTTC.

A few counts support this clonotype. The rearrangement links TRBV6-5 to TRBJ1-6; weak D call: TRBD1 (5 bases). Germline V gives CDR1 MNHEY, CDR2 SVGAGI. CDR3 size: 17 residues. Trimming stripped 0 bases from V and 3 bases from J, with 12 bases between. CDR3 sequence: CASSYSFGTFYNSPLHF. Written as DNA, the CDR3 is TGTGCCAGCAGTTACTCTTTCGGGACTTTCTATAATTCACCCCTCCACTTT.

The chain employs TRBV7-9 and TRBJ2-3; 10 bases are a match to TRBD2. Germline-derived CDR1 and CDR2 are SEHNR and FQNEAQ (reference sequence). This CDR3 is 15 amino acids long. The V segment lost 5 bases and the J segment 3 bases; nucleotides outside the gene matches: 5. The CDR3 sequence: CASSLKREGTDTQYF. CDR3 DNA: TGTGCCAGCAGCCTGAAGCGGGAGGGGACAGATACGCAGTATTTT.